The 19 T cell receptor beta chains in this list originate from one sample, sequenced in a study of blood T cell repertoires in COVID-19. Clones were sequenced by immunoSEQ multiplex PCR, and TCRdb holds only the in-frame ones, with some missing. Of a few hundred thousand clones in the sample, 90% are singletons; the top ten hold around 2.3%. What was sequenced was peripheral blood. Every receptor here comes from a woman in her sixties or seventies with COVID-19, enrolled during active disease.

The chain links TRBV12-3 or TRBV12-4 to TRBJ2-7; D is undetermined. The CDR3 loop spans 11 amino acids. Deletions cut 8 bases from V and 1 base from J, with 6 bases between. In DNA form, the CDR3 reads TGTGCCAGCGCCCTATCCTACGAGCAGTACTTC. This codes for CASALSYEQYF.

This chain joins TRBV5-1 and TRBJ1-6; 7 positions match TRBD1. J lost 3 bases, V lost 4 bases, and 4 bases had no gene match. Per germline, CDR1 SGHRS and CDR2 YFSETQ. The CDR3 length is 15 residues. The CDR3 loop is CASSRTGSYNSPLHF. The CDR3 nucleotides read TGCGCCAGCAGCCGGACAGGAAGCTATAATTCACCCCTCCACTTT.

The chain carries TRBV4-1 and TRBJ2-5; D assignment may be TRBD1 or TRBD2 (6 bases each). V lost 4 bases and J lost 9, with 15 bases in between. Germline V gene sequence: CDR1 MGHRA, CDR2 YSYEKL. The CDR3 is 13 amino acids. The CDR3 region is CASSPEGGMAQYF. CDR3 nucleotide sequence: TGCGCCAGCAGCCCAGAGGGGGGAATGGCCCAGTACTTC.

The rearrangement uses TRBV5-8 and TRBJ2-7; D might be TRBD2 (6 bases). The CDR3 has 14 residues. Germline-derived CDR1 and CDR2 are SGHTS and YDEGEE. Trimming cost V 0 bases and J 3 bases, with 10 bases left between them. The CDR3 nucleotides are TGTGCCAGCAGCTTGGAACTAGCCAGCTACGAGCAGTACTTC. Protein: CASSLELASYEQYF.

This clone occurred once. This chain links TRBV2 with TRBJ1-2; D is ambiguous. V dropped 4 bases and J dropped 5 bases, with 29 bases sitting between them. The CDR3 spans 19 residues. Germline V gene sequence: CDR1 SNHLY, CDR2 FYNNEI. The CDR3 coding sequence is TGTGCCAGCAGTGTTGGCGGGGTCCCCCCCCGTGTCAGGTCTTATGGCTACACCTTC. Translation gives CASSVGGVPPRVRSYGYTF.

This rearrangement joins TRBV5-5 to TRBJ1-5, with D tentatively TRBD1 (6 bases). V lost 2 bases and J 1 base, leaving 16 bases between the germline ends. CDR1 SGHKS and CDR2 YYEKEE come from the germline V gene (reference sequence). The length of the CDR3 is 17 residues. CDR3 loop: CASSFRGGEASNQPQHF. Here the CDR3 DNA reads TGTGCCAGCAGCTTCCGGGGGGGCGAAGCGAGCAATCAGCCCCAGCATTTT.

J is TRBJ2-2 and V is TRBV4-2, with TRBD1 identical over 9 bases. Trimming took 4 bases from V and 7 from J; bases not matched to a gene: 7. The germline CDR1 and CDR2 sequences are LGHNA and YNFKEQ. The CDR3 covers 15 residues. The CDR3 DNA reads TGTGCCAGCAGCCGAGGGACAGGGAACGGCGGGGAGCTGTTTTTT. This codes for CASSRGTGNGGELFF.

The chain is built from TRBV5-4 and TRBJ2-1; D remains ambiguous. Germline-derived CDR1 and CDR2 are SGHNT and YYREEE (reference sequence). The CDR3 is made up of 15 amino acids. V was clipped by 0 bases and J by 0 bases, with 7 bases between them. CDR3 DNA: TGTGCCAGCAGCTTGGACAGCAACTCCTACAATGAGCAGTTCTTC. Translating gives CASSLDSNSYNEQFF. Based on the CDR3 plus reference TRBV5-4 and TRBJ2-1, the full variable domain is ETGVTQSPTHLIKTRGQQVTLRCSSQSGHNTVSWYQQALGQGPQFIFQYYREEENGRGNFPPRFSGLQFPNYSSELNVNALELDDSALYLCASSLDSNSYNEQFFGPGTRLTVL.

This clone was observed once. This chain links TRBV12-5 with TRBJ2-1, with 8 bases identical to TRBD2. The CDR3 is 16 residues long. V dropped 6 bases and J dropped 1; count of bases not matched to a gene: 8. Germline loops: CDR1 LGHNT, CDR2 FRNRAP. CDR3 nucleotide sequence: TGTGCTAGTGGCTCAGTACTAGCGGCTTCCTACAATGAGCAGTTCTTC. Protein sequence: CASGSVLAASYNEQFF.

J is TRBJ2-7 and V is TRBV29-1; D may be TRBD1 (6 bases). The CDR3 spans 13 residues. CDR1 is SQVTM, CDR2 ANQGSEA, per germline. V was shortened by 2 bases and J by 3 bases, with 11 bases between the two germline ends. In nucleotides, the CDR3 is TGCAGCGTTGAATCACAGGGCTTCTACGAGCAGTACTTC. This gives the protein CSVESQGFYEQYF.

This chain uses TRBV5-1 with TRBJ1-3, with 7 bases identical to TRBD1. The V and J ends lost 4 bases and 3 bases, in that order; junction bases with no gene match: 10. Germline CDR1 and CDR2: SGHRS and YFSETQ. The CDR3 runs 16 residues. The CDR3 sequence: CASSPRTGGFGNTIYF. CDR3 bases: TGCGCCAGCAGCCCACGGACAGGAGGCTTTGGAAACACCATATATTTT.

The chain employs TRBV6-5 and TRBJ1-4, with TRBD1 identical over 9 bases. V dropped 6 bases and J dropped 2; count of bases not matched to a gene: 4. CDR3 size: 15 residues. Germline loops: CDR1 MNHEY, CDR2 SVGAGI. CDR3 nucleotides: TGTGCCAGCAGGGGACAGGGATCGACTAATGAAAAACTGTTTTTT. It codes for CASRGQGSTNEKLFF.

The chain carries TRBV2 and TRBJ2-6, with D perhaps matching TRBD1 (6 bases). The V gene's germline CDR1 is SNHLY and CDR2 FYNNEI. Trimming shortened V by 2 bases and J by 4 bases, and 15 bases separated the two germline ends. The CDR3 is 17 amino acids. The CDR3 DNA is TGTGCCAGCAGTGAAAGTGGGGGCGTCTTCGGGGCCAACGTCCTGACTTTC. Translation: CASSESGGVFGANVLTF. Looking up the rest from reference TRBV2 and TRBJ2-6 gives the full variable domain: EPEVTQTPSHQVTQMGQEVILRCVPISNHLYFYWYRQILGQKVEFLVSFYNNEISEKSEIFDDQFSVERPDGSNFTLKIRSTKLEDSAMYFCASSESGGVFGANVLTFGAGSRLTVL.

The chain has TRBV6-1 and TRBJ1-1, with TRBD1 matching over 7 bases. Germline lookup yields CDR1 MNHNS and CDR2 SASEGT. This CDR3 comprises 15 residues. V was clipped by 3 bases and J by 0 bases; unmatched bases: 4. This CDR3 is CASSDPGQMNTEAFF. The CDR3 DNA reads TGTGCCAGCAGTGACCCGGGACAGATGAACACTGAAGCTTTCTTT.

This clone was seen once. The chain recombines TRBV5-1 with TRBJ2-2; TRBD2 matches 7 bases. The germline V gene has CDR1 SGHRS and CDR2 YFSETQ. V lost 0 bases to trimming and J lost 6 bases; unmatched junction nucleotides: 5. The CDR3 has 15 residues. Here the CDR3 reads CASSLASGEAGELFF. The CDR3 coding sequence is TGCGCCAGCAGCTTGGCCAGCGGGGAGGCCGGGGAGCTGTTTTTT.

This clone was picked up a small number of times. This chain uses TRBV2 with TRBJ1-5; 9 nucleotides match TRBD1. Unmatched junction bases numbered 9, after V lost 6 bases and J lost 3 bases. The CDR3 spans 16 residues. Germline-derived CDR1 and CDR2 are SNHLY and FYNNEI. The CDR3 sequence: CASSPDGTGNNQPQHF. CDR3 bases: TGTGCCAGCAGCCCTGATGGGACAGGGAACAATCAGCCCCAGCATTTT.

The V call is TRBV3-1 (or the pseudogene TRBV3-2), the J call TRBJ1-1; TRBD1 aligns across 8 bases. Germline CDR1 reads LGHDT; CDR2 reads YNNKEL (reference sequence). After removal of 6 bases from V and 3 bases from J, the junction contained 9 bases not matched to a gene. The CDR3 contains 15 residues. The CDR3 reads CASRPDRGWDTEAFF. Here the CDR3 DNA reads TGTGCCAGCAGGCCTGACAGGGGCTGGGACACTGAAGCTTTCTTT.

This clone was recorded only once. This sequence joins TRBV7-2 and TRBJ2-2; D possibly corresponds to TRBD2 (7 bases). The V end was cut by 3 bases, the J end by 6 bases, with 20 bases between. Germline V CDR1 and CDR2: SGHTA, FQGNSA. The CDR3 covers 17 residues. The CDR3 loop reads CASSFRMSGGLAGELFF. CDR3 bases: TGTGCCAGCAGCTTTCGGATGTCGGGGGGCCTGGCCGGGGAGCTGTTTTTT.

Only a few counts were recorded for this clone. The CDR3, as DNA: TGTGCCAGCAGCCTCCAGGAGGCGCAGTATTTT. Translated, it gives CASSLQEAQYF. The genes are TRBV12-3 or TRBV12-4 and TRBJ2-3; perhaps TRBD2 as D (5 bases). V shed 6 bases and J shed 10 bases, with 11 bases lying between them. The CDR3 contains 11 residues.